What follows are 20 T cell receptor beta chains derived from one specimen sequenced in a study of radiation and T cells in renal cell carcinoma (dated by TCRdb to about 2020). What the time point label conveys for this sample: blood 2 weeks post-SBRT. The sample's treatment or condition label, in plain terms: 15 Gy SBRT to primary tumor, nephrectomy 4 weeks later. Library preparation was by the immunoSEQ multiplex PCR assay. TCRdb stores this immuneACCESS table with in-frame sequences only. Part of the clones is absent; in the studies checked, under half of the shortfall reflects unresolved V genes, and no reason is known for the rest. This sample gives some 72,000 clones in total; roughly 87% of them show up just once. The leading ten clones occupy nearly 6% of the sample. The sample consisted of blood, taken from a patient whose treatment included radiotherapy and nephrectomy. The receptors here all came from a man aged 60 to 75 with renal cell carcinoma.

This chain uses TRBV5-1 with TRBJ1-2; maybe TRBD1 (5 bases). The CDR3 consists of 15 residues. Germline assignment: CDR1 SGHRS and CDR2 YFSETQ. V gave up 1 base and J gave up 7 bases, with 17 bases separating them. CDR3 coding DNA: TGCGCCAGCAGCTTGTTAAGGGGAACTTTTAGTGGCTACACCTTC. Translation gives CASSLLRGTFSGYTF.

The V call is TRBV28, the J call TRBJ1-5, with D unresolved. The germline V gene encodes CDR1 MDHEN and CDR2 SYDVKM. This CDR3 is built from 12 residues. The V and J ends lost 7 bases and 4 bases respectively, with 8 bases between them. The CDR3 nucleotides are TGTGCCAGCACGACAACTAATCAGCCCCAGCATTTT. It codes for CASTTTNQPQHF.

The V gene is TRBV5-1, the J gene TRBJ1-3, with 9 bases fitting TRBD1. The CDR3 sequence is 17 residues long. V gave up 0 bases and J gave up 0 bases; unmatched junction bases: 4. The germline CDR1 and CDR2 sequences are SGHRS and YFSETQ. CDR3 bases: TGCGCCAGCAGCTTGGGAACGGGACAGGGCTCTGGAAACACCATATATTTT. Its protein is CASSLGTGQGSGNTIYF. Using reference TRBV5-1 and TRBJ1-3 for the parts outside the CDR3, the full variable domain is KAGVTQTPRYLIKTRGQQVTLSCSPISGHRSVSWYQQTPGQGLQFLFEYFSETQRNKGNFPGRFSGRQFSNSRSEMNVSTLELGDSALYLCASSLGTGQGSGNTIYFGEGSWLTVV.

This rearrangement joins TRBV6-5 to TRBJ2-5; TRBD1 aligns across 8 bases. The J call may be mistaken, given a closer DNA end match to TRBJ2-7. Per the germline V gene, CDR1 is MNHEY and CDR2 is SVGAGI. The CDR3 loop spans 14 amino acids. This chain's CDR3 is CASSYQQGDYEQYF. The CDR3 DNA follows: TGTGCCAGCAGTTACCAACAGGGGGACTACGAGCAGTACTTC.

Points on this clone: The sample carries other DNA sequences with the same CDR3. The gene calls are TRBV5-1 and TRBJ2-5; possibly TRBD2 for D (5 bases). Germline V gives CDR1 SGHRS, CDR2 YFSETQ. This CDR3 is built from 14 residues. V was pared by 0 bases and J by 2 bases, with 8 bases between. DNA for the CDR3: TGCGCCAGCAGCTTGGGACGGGGACAAGAGACCCAGTACTTC. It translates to CASSLGRGQETQYF.

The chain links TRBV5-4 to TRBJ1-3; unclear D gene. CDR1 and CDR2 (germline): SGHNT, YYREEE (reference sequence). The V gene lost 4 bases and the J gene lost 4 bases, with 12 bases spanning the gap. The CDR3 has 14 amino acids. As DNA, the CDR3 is TGTGCCAGCAGCCTAATAGGAGACGGAAACACCATATATTTT. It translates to CASSLIGDGNTIYF.

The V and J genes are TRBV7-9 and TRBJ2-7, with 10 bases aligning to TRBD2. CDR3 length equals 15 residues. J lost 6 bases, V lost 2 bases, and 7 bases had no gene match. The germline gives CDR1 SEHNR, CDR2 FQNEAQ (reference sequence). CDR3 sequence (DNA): TGTGCCAGCAGCTTACCTAGCGGGAGACCTGCCGAGCAGTACTTC. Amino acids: CASSLPSGRPAEQYF.

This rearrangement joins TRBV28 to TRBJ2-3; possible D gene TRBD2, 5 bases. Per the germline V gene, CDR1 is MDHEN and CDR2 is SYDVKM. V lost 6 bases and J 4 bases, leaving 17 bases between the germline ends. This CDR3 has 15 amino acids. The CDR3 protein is CASRSRTLRADTQYF. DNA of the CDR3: TGTGCCAGCAGGAGCCGGACTTTACGGGCAGATACGCAGTATTTT.

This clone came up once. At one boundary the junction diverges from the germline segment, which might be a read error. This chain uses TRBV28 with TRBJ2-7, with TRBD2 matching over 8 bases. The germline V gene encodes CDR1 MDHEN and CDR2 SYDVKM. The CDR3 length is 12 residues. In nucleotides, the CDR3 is TGTGCCAGCAGTTCAAGTACCGGGACTAGACACTTC. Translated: CASSSSTGTRHF. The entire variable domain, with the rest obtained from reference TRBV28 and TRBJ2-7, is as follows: DVKVTQSSRYLVKRTGEKVFLECVQDMDHENMFWYRQDPGLGLRLIYFSYDVKMKEKGDIPEGYSVSREKKERFSLILESASTNQTSMYLCASSSSTGTRHFGPGTRLTVT.

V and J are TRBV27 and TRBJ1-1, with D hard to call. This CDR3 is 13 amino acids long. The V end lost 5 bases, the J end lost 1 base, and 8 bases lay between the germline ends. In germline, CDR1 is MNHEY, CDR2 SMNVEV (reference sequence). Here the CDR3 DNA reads TGTGCCAGCAGTGCGGCACAGAACACTGAAGCTTTCTTT. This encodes CASSAAQNTEAFF.

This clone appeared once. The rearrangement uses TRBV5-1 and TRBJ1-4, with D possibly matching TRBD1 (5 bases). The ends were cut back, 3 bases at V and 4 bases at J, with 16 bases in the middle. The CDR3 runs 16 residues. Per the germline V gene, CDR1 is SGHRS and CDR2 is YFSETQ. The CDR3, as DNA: TGCGCCAGCAGCTCGGGACCCTTTAGCCTTAATGAAAAACTGTTTTTT. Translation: CASSSGPFSLNEKLFF. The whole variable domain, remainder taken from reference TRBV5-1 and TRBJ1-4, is KAGVTQTPRYLIKTRGQQVTLSCSPISGHRSVSWYQQTPGQGLQFLFEYFSETQRNKGNFPGRFSGRQFSNSRSEMNVSTLELGDSALYLCASSSGPFSLNEKLFFGSGTQLSVL.

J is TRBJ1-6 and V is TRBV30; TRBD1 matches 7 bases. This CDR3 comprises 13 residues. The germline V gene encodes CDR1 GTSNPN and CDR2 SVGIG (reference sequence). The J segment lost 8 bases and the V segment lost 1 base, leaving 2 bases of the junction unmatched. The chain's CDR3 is CAWSGRGDSPLHF. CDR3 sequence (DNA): TGTGCCTGGAGTGGCAGGGGGGATTCACCCCTCCACTTT.

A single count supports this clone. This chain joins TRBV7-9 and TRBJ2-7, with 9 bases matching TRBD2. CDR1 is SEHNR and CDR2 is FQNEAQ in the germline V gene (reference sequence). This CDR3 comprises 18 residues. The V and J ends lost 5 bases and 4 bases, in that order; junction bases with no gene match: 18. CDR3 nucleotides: TGTGCCAGCAGCCCAGTCAGCGGGAGGCTCTGGGAGGGGTACGAGCAGTACTTC. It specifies CASSPVSGRLWEGYEQYF.

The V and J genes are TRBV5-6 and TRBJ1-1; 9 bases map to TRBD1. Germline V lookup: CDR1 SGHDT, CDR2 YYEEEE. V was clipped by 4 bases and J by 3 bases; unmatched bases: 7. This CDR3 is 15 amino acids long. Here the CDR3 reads CASSHRTGVDTEAFF. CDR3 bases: TGTGCCAGCAGCCACCGGACAGGGGTCGACACTGAAGCTTTCTTT.

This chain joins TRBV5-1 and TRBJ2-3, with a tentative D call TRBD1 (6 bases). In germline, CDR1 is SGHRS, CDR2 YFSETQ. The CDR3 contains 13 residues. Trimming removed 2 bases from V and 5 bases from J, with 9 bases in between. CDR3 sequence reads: CASSFPGEDTQYF. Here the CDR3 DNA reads TGCGCCAGCAGCTTTCCAGGGGAAGATACGCAGTATTTT.

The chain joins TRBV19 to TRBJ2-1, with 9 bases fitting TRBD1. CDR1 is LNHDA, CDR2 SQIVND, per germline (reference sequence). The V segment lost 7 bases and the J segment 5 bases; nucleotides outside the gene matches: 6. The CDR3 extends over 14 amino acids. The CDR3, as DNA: TGTGCCAGTAAGTCGGGACAGGGTGACAATGAGCAGTTCTTC. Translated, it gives CASKSGQGDNEQFF.

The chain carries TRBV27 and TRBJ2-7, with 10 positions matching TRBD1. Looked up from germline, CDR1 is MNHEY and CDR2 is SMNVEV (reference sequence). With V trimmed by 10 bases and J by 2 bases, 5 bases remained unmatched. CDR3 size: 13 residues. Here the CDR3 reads CATLDRGTYEQYF. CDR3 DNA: TGTGCCACGTTGGACAGGGGGACCTACGAGCAGTACTTC.

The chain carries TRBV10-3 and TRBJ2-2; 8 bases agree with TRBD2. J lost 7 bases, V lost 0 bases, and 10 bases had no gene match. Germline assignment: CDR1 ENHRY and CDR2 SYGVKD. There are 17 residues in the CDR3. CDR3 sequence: CAISESTSGRGIGELFF. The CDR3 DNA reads TGTGCCATCAGTGAGTCGACAAGCGGGAGAGGAATCGGGGAGCTGTTTTTT.

The CDR3 nucleotides are TGTGCCAGCAGTTTATTTCAGGCGGGGGTCTACGAGCAGTACTTC. Protein sequence: CASSLFQAGVYEQYF. The rearrangement uses TRBV28 and TRBJ2-7, with 7 bases aligning to TRBD2. Germline V gene data show CDR1 as MDHEN and CDR2 as SYDVKM. CDR3 length: 15 residues. V shed 1 base, J shed 3 bases, and the junction held 6 bases outside the gene matches.

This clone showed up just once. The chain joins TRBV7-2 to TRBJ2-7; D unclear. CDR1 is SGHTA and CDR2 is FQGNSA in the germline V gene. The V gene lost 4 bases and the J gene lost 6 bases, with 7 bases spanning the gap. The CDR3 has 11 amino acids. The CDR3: CASSSLSEQYF. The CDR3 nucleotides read TGTGCCAGCAGCTCCCTTTCCGAGCAGTACTTC.